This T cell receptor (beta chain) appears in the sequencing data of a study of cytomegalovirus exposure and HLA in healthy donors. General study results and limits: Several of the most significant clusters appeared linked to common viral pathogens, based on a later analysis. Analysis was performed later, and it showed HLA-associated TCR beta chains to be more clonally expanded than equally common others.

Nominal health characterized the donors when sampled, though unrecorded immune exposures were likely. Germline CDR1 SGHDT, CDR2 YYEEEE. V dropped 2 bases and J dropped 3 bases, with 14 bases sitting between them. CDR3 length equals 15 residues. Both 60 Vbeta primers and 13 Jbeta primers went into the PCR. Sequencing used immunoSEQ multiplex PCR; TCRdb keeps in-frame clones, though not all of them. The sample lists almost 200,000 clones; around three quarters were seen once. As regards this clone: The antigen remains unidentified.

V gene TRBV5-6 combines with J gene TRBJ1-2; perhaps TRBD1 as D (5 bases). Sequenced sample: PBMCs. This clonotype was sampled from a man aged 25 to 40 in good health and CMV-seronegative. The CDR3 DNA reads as TGTGCCAGCAGCTTCGGGTCGCTAGGGGACTATGGCTACACCTTC. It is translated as CASSFGSLGDYGYTF. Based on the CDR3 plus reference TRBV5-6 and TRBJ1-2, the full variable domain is DAGVTQSPTHLIKTRGQQVTLRCSPKSGHDTVSWYQQALGQGPQFIFQYYEEEERQRGNFPDRFSGHQFPNYSSELNVNALLLGDSALYLCASSFGSLGDYGYTFGSGTRLTVV.